These 14 T cell receptor beta chains were sequenced from one sample in a study of CD8 T cells in Susac syndrome (dated by TCRdb to about 2019). The library was made by the immunoSEQ multiplex PCR assay. RNA was extracted using the RNeasy kit, and about 0.45 to 1 microgram was reverse transcribed with random hexamers. Starting from the raw public reads, TCRdb applied fastp trimming at Q25, assembled clones with MiXCR and retained in-frame beta chains. Identical CDR3 proteins give one entry, which carries the most common genes and DNA. Counted in this sample were about 200,000 distinct CDR3 sequences; roughly nine tenths of them appeared once. Around 0.085% of the sample is held by the ten biggest clonotypes. Sequenced: CD4+ T cells from PBMCs. All receptors derive from a human donor with Susac syndrome.

CDR3 nucleotides: TGCGCCAGCAAAGGGTCGCCAAGGGGCCACCTATACGAGCAGTACTTC. It is translated as CASKGSPRGHLYEQYF. The chain uses TRBV10-2 and TRBJ2-7; a possible D gene is TRBD1 (5 bases). V shed 7 bases and J shed 4 bases, with 23 bases lying between them. The CDR3 is 16 residues long. Germline values: CDR1 WSHSY, CDR2 SAAADI.

Here the CDR3 DNA reads TGTGCCATCAGACCATCCACTAGCGGAAGAGACTCCTACGAGCAGTACTTC. Protein: CAIRPSTSGRDSYEQYF. This chain uses TRBV10-3 with TRBJ2-7; TRBD2 matches at 8 bases. The CDR3 extends over 17 amino acids. In germline, CDR1 is ENHRY, CDR2 SYGVKD. J was trimmed by 0 bases and V by 6 bases; bases with no gene match: 13.

Concerning this clonotype itself: The junction does not match germline at one end; this may be a read error. The rearrangement uses TRBV27 and TRBJ2-3; D ambiguous. Per the germline V gene, CDR1 is MNHEY and CDR2 is SMNVEV (reference sequence). The CDR3 is 16 amino acids. The CDR3 sequence: CASSLSRLSRTNTQYF. CDR3 sequence (DNA): TGTGCCAGCAGTTTATCAAGGCTTTCGCGCACAAATACGCAGTATTTT.

As for this clonotype: Germline is not matched at one junction end, which may reflect a read error. This chain joins TRBV5-6 and TRBJ1-5; D is unresolved. The CDR3 has 16 residues. Germline loops: CDR1 SGHDT, CDR2 YYEEEE. The CDR3 spells CASSLAGVKDYQPQHF. The CDR3 nucleotides are TGTGCCAGCAGCTTGGCCGGGGTAAAGGACTATCAACCCCAGCATTTT.

CDR3 in DNA: TGTGCCAGCACTATCAGGGACAGTCTTCTAGCCAAAAACATTCAGTACTTC. Protein: CASTIRDSLLAKNIQYF. The J gene is TRBJ2-4, the V gene TRBV12-3 or TRBV12-4; 7 bases are shared with TRBD1. After removal of 7 bases from V and 0 bases from J, the junction contained 12 bases not matched to a gene. The CDR3 extends over 17 amino acids.

The gene calls are TRBV28 and TRBJ1-2; D is unclear. The CDR3 length is 15 residues. CDR1 is MDHEN and CDR2 is SYDVKM in the germline V gene. Trimming removed 1 base at V and 4 bases at J, with 13 bases between. CDR3 in DNA: TGTGCCAGCAGTTTATTATCTGGGTTATCCTATGGCTACACCTTC. It specifies CASSLLSGLSYGYTF.

The gene calls are TRBV11-2 and TRBJ2-7, with D possibly being TRBD2 (6 bases). This CDR3 has 14 residues. The ends were cut back, 5 bases at V and 3 bases at J, with 14 bases in the middle. CDR1 is SGHAT, CDR2 FQNNGV, per germline. DNA for the CDR3: TGTGCCAGCAGCCCTGTGCGGGGAAGCTACGAGCAGTACTTC. Translation: CASSPVRGSYEQYF.

The chain uses TRBV10-3 and TRBJ2-7; 7 positions match TRBD1. J gave up 0 bases and V 6 bases, and 5 bases lay outside the gene matches. This CDR3 spans 14 amino acids. In germline, CDR1 is ENHRY, CDR2 SYGVKD. The CDR3 loop is CAIRRDSASYEQYF. The CDR3, as DNA: TGTGCCATCAGAAGGGACAGCGCCTCCTACGAGCAGTACTTC.

The J gene is TRBJ2-4, the V gene TRBV2; D gene uncertain. Trimming left V 8 bases short and J 0 bases short, with 8 bases between. This CDR3 contains 13 residues. Germline CDR1 and CDR2: SNHLY and FYNNEI. The CDR3 sequence: CASLGLAKNIQYF. As DNA, the CDR3 is TGTGCCAGCCTTGGGTTAGCCAAAAACATTCAGTACTTC. Using reference TRBV2 and TRBJ2-4 for the parts outside the CDR3, the full variable domain is EPEVTQTPSHQVTQMGQEVILRCVPISNHLYFYWYRQILGQKVEFLVSFYNNEISEKSEIFDDQFSVERPDGSNFTLKIRSTKLEDSAMYFCASLGLAKNIQYFGAGTRLSVL.

The chain combines TRBV29-1 with TRBJ2-3, with 7 bases aligning to TRBD1. Germline V lookup: CDR1 SQVTM, CDR2 ANQGSEA. CDR3 length: 15 amino acids. Trimming at V came to 6 bases and at J to 2 bases, leaving 11 bases not matched to a gene. Here the CDR3 reads CSVQSDRANTDTQYF. CDR3 coding DNA: TGCAGCGTCCAGTCAGACAGGGCCAACACAGATACGCAGTATTTT.

The CDR3 is CASTPGVSGELFF. DNA for the CDR3: TGTGCCAGCACACCCGGGGTATCCGGGGAGCTGTTTTTT. The chain joins TRBV25-1 to TRBJ2-2; a possible D gene is TRBD2 (5 bases). This CDR3 is 13 amino acids long. In germline, CDR1 is MGHDK, CDR2 SYGVNS. Between the trimmed V and J ends, which lost 7 bases and 6 bases, there was a span of 12 bases. Drawing the rest from reference TRBV25-1 and TRBJ2-2, the complete variable domain is EADIYQTPRYLVIGTGKKITLECSQTMGHDKMYWYQQDPGMELHLIHYSYGVNSTEKGDLSSESTVSRIRTEHFPLTLESARPSHTSQYLCASTPGVSGELFFGEGSRLTVL.

The V and J genes are TRBV11-2 and TRBJ2-7; D is perhaps TRBD2 (6 bases). CDR3 length: 13 residues. V lost 5 bases and J 7 bases, leaving 15 bases between the germline ends. Looked up from germline, CDR1 is SGHAT and CDR2 is FQNNGV. CDR3 in DNA: TGTGCCAGCAGCCTAAATCGGGGGACTGAGCAGTACTTC. Its protein is CASSLNRGTEQYF.

The V call is TRBV19, the J call TRBJ1-5, with D unclear. The CDR3 covers 16 residues. Germline CDR1 is LNHDA and CDR2 is SQIVND (reference sequence). The V gene lost 6 bases and the J gene lost 3 bases, with 18 bases spanning the gap. The CDR3 DNA sequence: TGTGCCAGTAGCCTCCCTCAGGACGGATTCAATCAGCCCCAGCATTTT. Residues: CASSLPQDGFNQPQHF.

This clonotype came up once. This chain connects TRBV4-1 to TRBJ1-2, with 7 bases lining up with TRBD1. Germline-derived CDR1 and CDR2 are MGHRA and YSYEKL. Trimming cost V 4 bases and J 2 bases; bases outside gene matches: 13. This CDR3 has 17 amino acids. The CDR3 spells CASSPSGQKINNYGYTF. The CDR3 DNA reads as TGCGCCAGCAGCCCTTCGGGACAGAAGATAAACAACTATGGCTACACCTTC.